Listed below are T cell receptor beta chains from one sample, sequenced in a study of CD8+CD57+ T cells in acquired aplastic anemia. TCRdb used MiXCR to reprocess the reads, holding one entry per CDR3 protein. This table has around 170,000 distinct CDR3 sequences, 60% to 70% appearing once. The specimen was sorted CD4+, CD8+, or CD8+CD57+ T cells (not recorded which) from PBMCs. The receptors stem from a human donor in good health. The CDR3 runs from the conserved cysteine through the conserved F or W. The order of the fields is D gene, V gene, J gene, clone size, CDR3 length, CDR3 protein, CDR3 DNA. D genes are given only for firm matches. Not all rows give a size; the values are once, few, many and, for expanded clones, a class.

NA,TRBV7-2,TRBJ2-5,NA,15,CASSLTGGGGETQYF,TGTGCCAGCAGCTTGACAGGAGGGGGGGGAGAGACCCAGTACTTC
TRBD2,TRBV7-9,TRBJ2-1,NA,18,CASSLSPASGSDDNEQFF,TGTGCCAGCAGCCTAAGCCCGGCTAGCGGGAGCGACGACAATGAGCAGTTCTTC
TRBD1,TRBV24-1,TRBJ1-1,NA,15,CATSGGTGVRTEAFF,TGTGCCACCAGTGGGGGGACAGGGGTAAGAACTGAAGCTTTCTTT
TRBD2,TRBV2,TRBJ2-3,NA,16,CASSVWVGLVGYTQYF,TGTGCCAGCAGCGTCTGGGTAGGACTAGTCGGATATACGCAGTATTTT
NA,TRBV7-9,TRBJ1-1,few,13,CASSRTTNTEAFF,TGTGCCAGCAGCCGAACCACGAACACTGAAGCTTTCTTT
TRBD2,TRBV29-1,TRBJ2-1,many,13,CSASGKGYNEQFF,TGCAGCGCGAGCGGGAAGGGGTACAATGAGCAGTTCTTC
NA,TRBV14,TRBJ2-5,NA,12,CASSPSAQTQYF,TGTGCCAGCAGCCCCTCCGCACAGACCCAGTACTTC
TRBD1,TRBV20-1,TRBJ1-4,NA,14,CSAREGQMWEKLFF,TGCAGTGCTAGAGAGGGACAGATGTGGGAAAAACTGTTTTTT
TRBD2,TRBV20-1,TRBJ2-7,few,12,CSAGGLEREQYF,TGCAGTGCGGGAGGGCTAGAGCGCGAGCAGTACTTC
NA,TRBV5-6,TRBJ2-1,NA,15,CASSLAGVFYNEQFF,TGTGCCAGCAGCTTGGCGGGGGTCTTCTACAATGAGCAGTTCTTC
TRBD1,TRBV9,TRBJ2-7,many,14,CASSPGTEPSEQYF,TGTGCCAGCAGCCCCGGGACAGAACCAAGCGAGCAGTACTTC
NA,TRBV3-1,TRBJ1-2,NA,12,CASSREGYGYTF,TGTGCCAGCAGCCGCGAGGGGTATGGCTACACCTTC
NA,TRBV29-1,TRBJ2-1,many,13,CSGTTQTYNEQFF,TGCAGCGGCACTACGCAAACCTACAATGAGCAGTTCTTC
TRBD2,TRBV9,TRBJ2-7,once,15,CASSVSGLAETEQYF,TGTGCCAGCAGCGTCTCGGGACTAGCGGAAACGGAGCAGTACTTC
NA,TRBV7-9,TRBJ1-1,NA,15,CASSSHLGLNTEAFF,TGTGCCAGCAGCTCTCACCTGGGCCTGAACACTGAAGCTTTCTTT
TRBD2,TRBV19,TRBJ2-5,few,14,CASSKTSGQETQYF,TGTGCCAGTAGCAAGACTAGCGGCCAAGAGACCCAGTACTTC
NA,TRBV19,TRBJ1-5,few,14,CASSHWGVSQPQHF,TGTGCCAGTAGTCACTGGGGTGTTAGCCAGCCCCAGCATTTT
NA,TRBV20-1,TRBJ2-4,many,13,CSATGGGLYIQYF,TGCAGTGCCACAGGGGGGGGACTGTACATTCAGTACTTC
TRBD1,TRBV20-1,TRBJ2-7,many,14,CSARDSDRAYEQYF,TGCAGTGCTAGAGATTCGGACAGGGCCTACGAGCAGTACTTC
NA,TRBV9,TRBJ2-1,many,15,CASSVMTGPNNEQFF,TGTGCCAGCAGCGTGATGACGGGACCGAACAATGAGCAGTTCTTC
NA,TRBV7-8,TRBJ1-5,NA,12,CASSSNNQPQHF,TGTGCCAGCAGCTCGAACAATCAGCCCCAGCATTTT
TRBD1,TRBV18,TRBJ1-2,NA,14,CASSPQTGHDGYTF,TGTGCCAGCTCACCACAGACAGGGCATGATGGCTACACCTTC
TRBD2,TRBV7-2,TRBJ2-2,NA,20,CASSTPTSGGAKANTGELFF,TGTGCCAGCAGCACTCCGACTAGCGGGGGGGCGAAGGCGAACACCGGGGAGCTGTTTTTT
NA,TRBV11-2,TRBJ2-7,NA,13,CASSSVNLGEQYF,TGTGCCAGCAGCTCTGTGAACTTAGGCGAGCAGTACTTC
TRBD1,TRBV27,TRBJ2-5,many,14,CASSLQGAGETQYF,TGTGCCAGCAGTCTCCAGGGGGCCGGAGAGACCCAGTACTTC
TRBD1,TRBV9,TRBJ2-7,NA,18,CASSWLGTGTGVIYEQYF,TGCGCCAGCAGCTGGCTCGGGACCGGGACAGGGGTAATCTACGAGCAGTACTTC
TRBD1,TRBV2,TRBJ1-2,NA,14,CASSIRGADYGYTF,TGTGCCAGCAGTATCAGGGGGGCAGACTATGGCTACACCTTC
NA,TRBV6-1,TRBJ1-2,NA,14,CASSEYGRDYGYTF,TGTGCCAGCAGTGAATATGGCAGGGATTATGGCTACACCTTC
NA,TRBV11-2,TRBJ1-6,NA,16,CASSLEGLDYNSPLHF,TGTGCCAGCAGCTTAGAAGGGTTGGACTATAATTCACCCCTCCACTTT
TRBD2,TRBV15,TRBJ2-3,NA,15,CATSSLESGEDTQYF,TGTGCCACCAGCAGCTTGGAGAGCGGGGAAGATACGCAGTATTTT
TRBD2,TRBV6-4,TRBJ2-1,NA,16,CASSTGAGGGYNEQFF,TGTGCCAGCAGTACCGGAGCGGGAGGAGGGTACAATGAGCAGTTCTTC
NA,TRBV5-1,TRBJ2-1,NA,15,CASSFQQGVYNEQFF,TGCGCCAGCAGCTTCCAGCAGGGTGTCTACAATGAGCAGTTCTTC
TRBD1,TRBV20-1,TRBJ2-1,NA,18,CSALTPPRGPGSYNEQFF,TGCAGTGCTCTAACTCCTCCGAGGGGGCCCGGGTCGTACAATGAGCAGTTCTTC